The TCR beta chain under discussion was sequenced for a study of blood T cell repertoires in COVID-19. About the research overall: Nucleic acid was either cDNA or gDNA, and it came from T cells, B-cell-depleted T cells, or PBMCs.

As processed by the authors: The assay estimated nucleated cells by amplifying reference gene primers. Sequencing used immunoSEQ multiplex PCR; TCRdb keeps in-frame clones, though not all of them. That table gives V, J and clone size, and the DNA gave D and trimming. The sample has fewer than 250,000 clones, about 90% seen once. Seattle cases were enrolled at active infection and followed longitudinally. This clone was detected a few times. From germline, CDR1 is SGHTA and CDR2 FQGNSA. Trimming shortened V by 5 bases and J by 7 bases, and 14 bases separated the two germline ends. The CDR3 spans 13 residues.

The sequenced sample was peripheral blood. The clonotype was recovered from a man aged 30-40 years with COVID-19, enrolled during active disease. The rearrangement uses TRBV7-2 and TRBJ1-1; D ambiguous. The CDR3 spells CASSRVPTSEAFF. Here the CDR3 DNA reads TGTGCCAGCAGCAGAGTCCCGACAAGTGAAGCTTTCTTT. Variable domain in full (rest from reference TRBV7-2 and TRBJ1-1): GAGVSQSPSNKVTEKGKDVELRCDPISGHTALYWYRQSLGQGLEFLIYFQGNSAPDKSGLPSDRFSAERTGGSVSTLTIQRTQQEDSAVYLCASSRVPTSEAFFGQGTRLTVV.